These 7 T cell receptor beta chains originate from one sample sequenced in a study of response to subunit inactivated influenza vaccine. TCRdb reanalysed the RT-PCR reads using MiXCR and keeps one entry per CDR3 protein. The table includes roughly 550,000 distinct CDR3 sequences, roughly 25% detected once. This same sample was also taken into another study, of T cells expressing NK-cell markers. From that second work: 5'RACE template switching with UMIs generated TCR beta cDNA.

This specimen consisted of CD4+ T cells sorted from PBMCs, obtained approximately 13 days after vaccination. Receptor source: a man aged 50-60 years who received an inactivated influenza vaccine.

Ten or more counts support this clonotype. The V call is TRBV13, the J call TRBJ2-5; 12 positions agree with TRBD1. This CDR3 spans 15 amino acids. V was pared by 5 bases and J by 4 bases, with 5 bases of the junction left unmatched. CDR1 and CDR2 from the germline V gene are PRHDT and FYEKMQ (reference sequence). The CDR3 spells CASSRDRGLGETQYF. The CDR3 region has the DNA TGTGCCAGCAGCAGGGACAGGGGGCTCGGAGAGACCCAGTACTTC.

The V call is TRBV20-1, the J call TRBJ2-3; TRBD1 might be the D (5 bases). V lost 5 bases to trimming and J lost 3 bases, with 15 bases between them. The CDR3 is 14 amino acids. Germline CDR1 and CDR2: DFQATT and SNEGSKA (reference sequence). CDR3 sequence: CSAPQARVTDTQYF. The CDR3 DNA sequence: TGCAGTGCTCCTCAGGCCAGGGTAACAGATACGCAGTATTTT.

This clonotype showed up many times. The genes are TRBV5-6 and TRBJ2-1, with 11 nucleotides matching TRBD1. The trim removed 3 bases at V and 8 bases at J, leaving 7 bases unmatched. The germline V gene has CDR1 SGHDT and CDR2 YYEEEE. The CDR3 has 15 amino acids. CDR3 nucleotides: TGTGCCAGCAGCTCTGGACAGGGGGCTTGGGATGAGCAGTTCTTC. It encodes CASSSGQGAWDEQFF.

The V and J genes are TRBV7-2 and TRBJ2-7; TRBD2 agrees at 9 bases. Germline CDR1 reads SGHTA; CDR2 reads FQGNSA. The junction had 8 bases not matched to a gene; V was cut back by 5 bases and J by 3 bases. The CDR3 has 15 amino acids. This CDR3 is CASSPSGTSLYEQYF. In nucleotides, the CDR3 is TGTGCCAGCAGCCCATCCGGGACTAGCCTCTACGAGCAGTACTTC.

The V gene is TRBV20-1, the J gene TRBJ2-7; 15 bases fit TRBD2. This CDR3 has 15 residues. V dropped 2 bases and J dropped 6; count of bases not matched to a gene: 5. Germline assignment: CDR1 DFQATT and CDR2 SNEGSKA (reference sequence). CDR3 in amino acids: CSARPPGLAGGEQYF. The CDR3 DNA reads TGCAGTGCTAGACCTCCGGGACTAGCGGGAGGCGAGCAGTACTTC.

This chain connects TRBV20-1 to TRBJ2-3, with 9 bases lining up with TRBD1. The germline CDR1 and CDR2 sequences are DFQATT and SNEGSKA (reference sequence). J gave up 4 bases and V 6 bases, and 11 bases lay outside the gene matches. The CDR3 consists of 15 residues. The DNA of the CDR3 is TGCAGTGCCAAGAAACAGGGGGCGCTTGCAGATACGCAGTATTTT. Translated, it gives CSAKKQGALADTQYF.

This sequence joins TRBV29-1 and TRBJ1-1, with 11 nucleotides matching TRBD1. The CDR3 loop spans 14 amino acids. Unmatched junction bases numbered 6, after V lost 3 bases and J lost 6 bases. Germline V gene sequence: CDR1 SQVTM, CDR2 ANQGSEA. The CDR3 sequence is CSVEGDRGVSEAFF. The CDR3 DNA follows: TGCAGCGTTGAGGGGGACAGGGGGGTATCTGAAGCTTTCTTT.